This T cell receptor beta chain was captured by sequencing in a study of Ad26.COV2.S vaccination and SARS-CoV-2 variants. Study results and limitations: Responses of spike-specific T cells (both CD8+ and CD4+) reportedly showed substantial breadth after vaccination. People given the vaccine had a wider spike-specific TCR breadth than placebo recipients did.

Treatment reported: 15 to 20 received Ad26.COV2.S at low or high dose, single or two shots; 5 received placebo; per-sample allocation not given. Each sample was drawn 63 days after the first injection (of vaccine or placebo). In Boston, the donor was an adult between 18-55 years of age. In regard to this clone: Its antigen is undetermined.

Some clones are missing from TCRdb's copy, which holds only in-frame ones; the method was immunoSEQ multiplex PCR. This sample carries about 500,000 clones, 80% to 90% of them seen once, and the ten largest clones take more than 1.5%. The trim removed 0 bases at V and 3 bases at J, leaving 13 bases unmatched. This CDR3 is 19 amino acids long. The germline V gene has CDR1 LGHDT and CDR2 YNNKEL (reference sequence). The receptor's source is a person between 18 and 60 years old who received the Ad26.COV2.S COVID-19 vaccine or a placebo. The chain joins TRBV3-1 (or the pseudogene TRBV3-2) to TRBJ2-7, with 11 nucleotides matching TRBD2. Sequencing was performed on peripheral blood, taken in a trial of Ad26.COV2.S vaccine versus placebo. In DNA, the CDR3 is TGTGCCAGCAGCCAAGACGAGACTAGCGGGGACCGATGGGGCTACGAGCAGTACTTC. Residues: CASSQDETSGDRWGYEQYF.